This paragraph covers one T cell receptor (beta chain) sequence. Original analysis: How many nucleated cells were present was estimated from reference gene primer amplification. Data came from immunoSEQ multiplex PCR; TCRdb stores just in-frame clones and leaves some out. V, J and clone size reflect that table, while D and trimming were determined from the DNA. This table holds around 100,000 clones, around 87% found once. Between the trimmed V and J ends, which lost 8 bases and 0 bases, there was a span of 11 bases. The CDR3 extends over 14 amino acids. CDR1 is SGHTA and CDR2 is FQGNSA in the germline V gene. The sample is drawn from a study of blood T cell repertoires in COVID-19.

Material: peripheral blood. The chain links TRBV7-2 to TRBJ2-1; D perhaps matches TRBD2 (6 bases). The clonotype originates from a human donor in a cohort sampled during active COVID-19. This CDR3 is CASLAGPSYNEQFF. In DNA form, the CDR3 reads TGTGCCAGCCTGGCGGGACCCTCCTACAATGAGCAGTTCTTC.